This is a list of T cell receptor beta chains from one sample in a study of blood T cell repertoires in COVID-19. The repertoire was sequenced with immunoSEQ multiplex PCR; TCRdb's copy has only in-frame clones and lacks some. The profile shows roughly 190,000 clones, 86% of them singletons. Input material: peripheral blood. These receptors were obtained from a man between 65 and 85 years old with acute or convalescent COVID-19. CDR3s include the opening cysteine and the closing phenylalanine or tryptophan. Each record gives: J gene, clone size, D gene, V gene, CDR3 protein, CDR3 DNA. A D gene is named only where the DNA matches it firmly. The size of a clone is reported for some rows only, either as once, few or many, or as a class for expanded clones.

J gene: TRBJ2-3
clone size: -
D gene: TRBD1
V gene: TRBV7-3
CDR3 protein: CASSSQGADTQYF
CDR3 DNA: TGTGCCAGCAGCTCCCAGGGGGCAGATACGCAGTATTTT

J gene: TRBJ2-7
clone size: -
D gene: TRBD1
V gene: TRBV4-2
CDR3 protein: CASSQGPQGDNEQYF
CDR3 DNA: TGTGCCAGCAGCCAAGGACCCCAGGGGGACAACGAGCAGTACTTC

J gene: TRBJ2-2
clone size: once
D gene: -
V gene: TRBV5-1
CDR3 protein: CASSLSGRETGELFF
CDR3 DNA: TGCGCCAGCAGCTTATCGGGGAGAGAAACCGGGGAGCTGTTTTTT

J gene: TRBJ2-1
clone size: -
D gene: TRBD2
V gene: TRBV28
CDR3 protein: CASRREGYNEQFF
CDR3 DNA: TGTGCCAGCAGGCGGGAGGGCTACAATGAGCAGTTCTTC

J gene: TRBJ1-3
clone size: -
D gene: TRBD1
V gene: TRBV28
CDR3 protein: CASRPGDRVDTIYF
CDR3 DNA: TGTGCCAGCAGGCCGGGGGACAGGGTGGACACCATATATTTT

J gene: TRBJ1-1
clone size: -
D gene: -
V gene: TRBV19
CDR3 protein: CASSIALREETEAFF
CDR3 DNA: TGTGCCAGTAGTATAGCCCTAAGGGAGGAAACTGAAGCTTTCTTT

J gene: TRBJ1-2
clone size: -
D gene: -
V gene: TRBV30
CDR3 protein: CAWTHGDYGYTF
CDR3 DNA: TGTGCCTGGACGCACGGGGACTATGGCTACACCTTC

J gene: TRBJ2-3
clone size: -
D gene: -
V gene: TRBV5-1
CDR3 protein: CASSFAGDGGDTQYF
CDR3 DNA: TGCGCCAGCAGCTTCGCCGGAGACGGAGGGGATACGCAGTATTTT

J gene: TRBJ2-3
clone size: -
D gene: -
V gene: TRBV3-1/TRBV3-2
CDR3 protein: CASSQERARADTQYF
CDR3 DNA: TGTGCCAGCAGCCAAGAGCGAGCGAGGGCAGATACGCAGTATTTT

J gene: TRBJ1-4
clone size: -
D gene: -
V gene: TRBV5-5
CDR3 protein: CASSLTDPSTNEKLFF
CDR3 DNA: TGTGCCAGCAGCTTGACAGACCCGTCAACTAATGAAAAACTGTTTTTT

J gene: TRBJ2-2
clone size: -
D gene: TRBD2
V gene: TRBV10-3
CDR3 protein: CAASGAGANTGELFF
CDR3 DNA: TGTGCCGCCTCCGGTGCGGGAGCCAACACCGGGGAGCTGTTTTTT

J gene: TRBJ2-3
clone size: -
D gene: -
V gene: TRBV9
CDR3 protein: CASSVRQGFTDTQYF
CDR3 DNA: TGTGCCAGCAGCGTACGCCAGGGCTTCACAGATACGCAGTATTTT

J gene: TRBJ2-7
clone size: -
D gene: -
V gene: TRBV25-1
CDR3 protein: CASSERSEGYEQYF
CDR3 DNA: TGTGCCAGCAGTGAGCGGTCAGAGGGCTACGAGCAGTACTTC

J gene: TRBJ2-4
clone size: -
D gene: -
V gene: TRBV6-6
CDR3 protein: CASSYSGARDIQYF
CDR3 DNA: TGTGCCAGCAGTTACTCTGGGGCCCGGGACATTCAGTACTTC

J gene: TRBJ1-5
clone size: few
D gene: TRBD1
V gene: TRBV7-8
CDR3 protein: CASSLGRQGLNQPQHF
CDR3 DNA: TGTGCCAGCAGCTTAGGGCGACAGGGTCTCAATCAGCCCCAGCATTTT

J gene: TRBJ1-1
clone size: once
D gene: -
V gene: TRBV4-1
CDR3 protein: CASSQGLSRTEAFF
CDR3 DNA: TGCGCCAGCAGCCAAGGGCTCTCCAGGACTGAAGCTTTCTTT

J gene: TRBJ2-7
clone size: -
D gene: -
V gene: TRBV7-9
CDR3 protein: CASSLGTKGYEQYF
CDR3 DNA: TGTGCCAGCAGCTTAGGGACAAAGGGCTACGAGCAGTACTTC

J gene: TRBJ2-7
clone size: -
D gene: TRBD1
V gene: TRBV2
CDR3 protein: CASRPGQGMVLYEQYF
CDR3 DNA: TGTGCCAGCAGGCCGGGACAGGGAATGGTACTGTACGAGCAGTACTTC

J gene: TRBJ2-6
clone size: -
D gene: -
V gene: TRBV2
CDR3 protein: CASSTPRDISGANVLTF
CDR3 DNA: TGTGCCAGCAGTACCCCCAGGGATATCTCTGGGGCCAACGTCCTGACTTTC

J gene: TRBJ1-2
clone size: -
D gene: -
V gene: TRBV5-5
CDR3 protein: CASSVTGLGEGYTF
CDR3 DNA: TGTGCCAGCAGCGTTACAGGGTTAGGGGAGGGCTACACCTTC

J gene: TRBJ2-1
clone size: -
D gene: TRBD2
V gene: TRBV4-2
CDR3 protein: CASSSRPGLAGYNEQFF
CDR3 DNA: TGTGCCAGCAGCTCACGACCGGGACTAGCGGGGTACAATGAGCAGTTCTTC

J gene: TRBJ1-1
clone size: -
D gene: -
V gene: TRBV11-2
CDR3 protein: CASSLVGAVLDTEAFF
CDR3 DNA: TGTGCCAGCAGCTTAGTGGGGGCTGTGTTGGACACTGAAGCTTTCTTT

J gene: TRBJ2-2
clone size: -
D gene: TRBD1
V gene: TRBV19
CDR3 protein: CASNSGQGVTNTGELFF
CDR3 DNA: TGTGCCAGTAATTCGGGACAGGGGGTTACGAACACCGGGGAGCTGTTTTTT

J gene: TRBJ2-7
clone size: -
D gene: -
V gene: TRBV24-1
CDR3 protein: CATSDPSTGEQYF
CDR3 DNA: TGTGCCACCAGTGACCCCTCAACGGGGGAGCAGTACTTC

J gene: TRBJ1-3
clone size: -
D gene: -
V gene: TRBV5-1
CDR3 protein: CASSPGRVLSGNTIYF
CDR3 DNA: TGCGCCAGCAGCCCCGGGCGGGTCCTCTCTGGAAACACCATATATTTT

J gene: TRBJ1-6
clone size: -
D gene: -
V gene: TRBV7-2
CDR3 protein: CASSLDGNNSPLHF
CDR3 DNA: TGTGCCAGCAGCTTAGACGGTAATAATTCACCCCTCCACTTT

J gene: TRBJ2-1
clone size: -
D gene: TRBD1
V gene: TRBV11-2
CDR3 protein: CASSLDPGQGRGYNEQFF
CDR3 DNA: TGTGCCAGCAGCTTAGATCCGGGACAGGGAAGGGGCTACAATGAGCAGTTCTTC

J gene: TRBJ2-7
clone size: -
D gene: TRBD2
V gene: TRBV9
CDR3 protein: CASSGGLAGTYEQYF
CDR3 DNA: TGTGCCAGCAGCGGCGGACTAGCGGGAACCTACGAGCAGTACTTC

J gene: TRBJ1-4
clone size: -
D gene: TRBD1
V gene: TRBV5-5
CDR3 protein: CASSQRDRFNEKLFF
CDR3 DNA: TGTGCCAGCAGCCAAAGGGACAGGTTTAATGAAAAACTGTTTTTT

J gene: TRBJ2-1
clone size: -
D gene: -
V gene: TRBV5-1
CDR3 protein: CASSLGSAGVYNEQFF
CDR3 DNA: TGCGCCAGCAGCTTGGGTTCGGCAGGGGTCTACAATGAGCAGTTCTTC

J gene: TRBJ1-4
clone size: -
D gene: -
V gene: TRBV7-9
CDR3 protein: CASSPQGFREKLFF
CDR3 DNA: TGTGCCAGCAGCCCACAGGGATTCAGGGAAAAACTGTTTTTT

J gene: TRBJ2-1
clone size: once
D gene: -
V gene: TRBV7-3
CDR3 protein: CASSSSTHEQFF
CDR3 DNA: TGTGCCAGCAGCTCTAGCACCCACGAGCAGTTCTTC

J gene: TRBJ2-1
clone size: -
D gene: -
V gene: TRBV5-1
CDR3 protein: CASSINTGVNEQFF
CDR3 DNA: TGCGCCAGCAGCATAAATACAGGCGTCAATGAGCAGTTCTTC

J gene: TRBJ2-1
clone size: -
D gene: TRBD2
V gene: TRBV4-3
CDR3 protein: CASSLGVAGGQSYNEQFF
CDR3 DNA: TGCGCCAGCAGCCTCGGGGTAGCGGGGGGCCAATCCTACAATGAGCAGTTCTTC

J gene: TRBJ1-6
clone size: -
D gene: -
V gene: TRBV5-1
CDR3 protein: CASREADSPLHF
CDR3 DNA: TGCGCCAGCAGGGAAGCGGATTCACCCCTCCACTTT

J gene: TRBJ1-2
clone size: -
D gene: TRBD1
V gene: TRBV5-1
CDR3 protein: CASSPDRTSYGYTF
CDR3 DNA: TGCGCCAGCAGCCCGGACAGGACCTCTTATGGCTACACCTTC

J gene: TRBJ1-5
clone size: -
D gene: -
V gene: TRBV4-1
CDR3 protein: CASSPGEGGQPQHF
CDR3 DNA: TGCGCCAGCAGCCCAGGGGAGGGAGGACAGCCCCAGCATTTT

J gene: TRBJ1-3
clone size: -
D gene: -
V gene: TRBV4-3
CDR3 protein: CASSQDREGSGNTIYF
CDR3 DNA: TGCGCCAGCAGCCAAGATCGGGAAGGCTCTGGAAACACCATATATTTT

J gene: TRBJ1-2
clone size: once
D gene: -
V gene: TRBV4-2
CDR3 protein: CASNTGVNYGYTF
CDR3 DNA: TGTGCCAGCAATACAGGAGTTAACTATGGCTACACCTTC

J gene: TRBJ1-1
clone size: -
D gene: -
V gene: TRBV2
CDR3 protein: CASSDSHGRPDAFF
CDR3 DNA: TGTGCCAGCAGTGATTCCCACGGCAGGCCAGATGCTTTCTTT

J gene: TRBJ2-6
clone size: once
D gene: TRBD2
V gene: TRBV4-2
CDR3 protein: CASSQETGRAGANVLTF
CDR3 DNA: TGTGCCAGCAGCCAAGAAACGGGGAGGGCTGGGGCCAACGTCCTGACTTTC

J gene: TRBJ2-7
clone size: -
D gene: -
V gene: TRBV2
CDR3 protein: CASSERTDSYEQYF
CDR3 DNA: TGTGCCAGCAGTGAGCGGACAGACTCTTACGAGCAGTACTTC

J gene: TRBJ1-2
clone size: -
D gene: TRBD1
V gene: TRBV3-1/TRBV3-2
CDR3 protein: CASSQNDRAHGYTF
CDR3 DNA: TGTGCCAGCAGCCAAAACGACAGGGCACATGGCTACACCTTC

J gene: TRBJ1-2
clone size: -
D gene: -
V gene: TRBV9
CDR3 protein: CASSVVPVGDGYTF
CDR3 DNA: TGTGCCAGCAGCGTAGTTCCGGTAGGGGATGGCTACACCTTC

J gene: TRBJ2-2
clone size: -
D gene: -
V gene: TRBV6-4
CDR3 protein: CASSEDTNTGELFF
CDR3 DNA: TGTGCCAGCAGCGAGGACACGAACACCGGGGAGCTGTTTTTT

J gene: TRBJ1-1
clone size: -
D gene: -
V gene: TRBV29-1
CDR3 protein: CSVVEQINTEAFF
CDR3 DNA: TGCAGCGTTGTGGAACAGATCAACACTGAAGCTTTCTTT

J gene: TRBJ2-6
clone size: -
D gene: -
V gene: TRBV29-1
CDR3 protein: CSVDGTGANVLTF
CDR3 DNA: TGCAGCGTTGACGGGACAGGGGCCAACGTCCTGACTTTC

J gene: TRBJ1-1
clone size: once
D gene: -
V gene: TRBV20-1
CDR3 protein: CSASDDKSEAFF
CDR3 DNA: TGCAGTGCTAGTGACGACAAGTCTGAAGCTTTCTTT

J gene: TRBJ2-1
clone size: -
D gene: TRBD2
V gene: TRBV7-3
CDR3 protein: CASSPRLAAYNEQFF
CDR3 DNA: TGTGCCAGCAGCCCCCGACTAGCGGCGTACAATGAGCAGTTCTTC

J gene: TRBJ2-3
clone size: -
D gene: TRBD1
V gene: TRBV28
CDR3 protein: CASSRYRGRTDTQYF
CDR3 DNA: TGTGCCAGCAGTCGTTACAGGGGGCGCACAGATACGCAGTATTTT

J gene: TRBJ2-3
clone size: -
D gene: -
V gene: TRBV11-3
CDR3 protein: CASSLSTGSSTDTQYF
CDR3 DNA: TGTGCCAGCAGCTTATCGACGGGGTCCAGCACAGATACGCAGTATTTT

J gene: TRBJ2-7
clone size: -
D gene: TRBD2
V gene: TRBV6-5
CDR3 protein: CASSSRTSGAYEQYF
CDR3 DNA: TGTGCCAGCAGTTCCAGGACTAGTGGAGCCTACGAGCAGTACTTC

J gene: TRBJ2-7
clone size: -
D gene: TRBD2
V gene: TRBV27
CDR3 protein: CASSLSRAGGLYEQYF
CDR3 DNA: TGTGCCAGCAGTTTATCGAGGGCGGGAGGGCTGTACGAGCAGTACTTC

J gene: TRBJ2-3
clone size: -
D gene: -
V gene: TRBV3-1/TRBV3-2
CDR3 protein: CASSQVEGGPTDTQYF
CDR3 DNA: TGTGCCAGCAGCCAAGTTGAGGGGGGGCCCACAGATACGCAGTATTTT

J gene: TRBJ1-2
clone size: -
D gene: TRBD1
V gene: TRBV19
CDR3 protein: CASSITWTGGGYTF
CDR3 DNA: TGTGCCAGTAGTATAACCTGGACAGGGGGTGGCTACACCTTC